This TCR beta chain derives from a study of T cell responses to AZD1222 COVID-19 vaccine. Assay: immunoSEQ multiplex PCR; the TCRdb copy retains only in-frame clones and omits some. The table records 130,000 to 150,000 clones, 80% to 85% of them present only once. The CDR3 runs 15 residues. The junction had 9 bases not matched to a gene; V was cut back by 4 bases and J by 5 bases. CDR1 and CDR2 from the germline V gene are MNHEY and SMNVEV (reference sequence). This receptor was identified in an adult in good health. This specimen consisted of peripheral blood, obtained on day 0 of MenACWY control vaccination. The gene calls are TRBV27 and TRBJ1-1, with 8 bases identical to TRBD1. CDR3 nucleotides: TGTGCCAGCAGTTCATACCAGGGGGCAGGGACTGAAGCTTTCTTT. Translated, it gives CASSSYQGAGTEAFF.